This TCR beta chain appears in the sequencing data of a study of blood T cell repertoires in COVID-19 (dated by TCRdb to the early 2020s). Concerning the study at large: Samples covering the acute and convalescent phases of COVID-19 were provided by collaborators in the United States, Italy and Spain. HLA class I and class II types, where available, came from metadata supplied by the sample provider rather than from assay-based typing. The sample metadata nearly always contained a de-identified subject ID, COVID-19 status, age in years and sex. Samples were obtained from the ongoing ImmuneRACE study (first 160 participants) and from 1,254 subjects provided by 6 global collaborators. The repertoires were made available in a free public database intended to serve as a resource for research on the immune response to SARS-CoV-2. The material from the prospective study consisted of cDNA or gDNA derived from T cells, B-cell-depleted T cells, or PBMCs. Deeply sampled blood TCRbeta repertoires from subjects exposed to, actively infected with, or recovered from COVID-19 were included in the dataset.

The immunoSEQ Assay, a bias-controlled multiplex PCR, was used to amplify TCRbeta CDR3 regions from genomic DNA. Regarding the original processing steps: The number of nucleated cells in each sample was estimated from the amplification of reference gene primers within the assay. To quantify the absolute abundance of each unique TCRbeta CDR3 rearrangement, sequence reads were collapsed and filtered. For each sample, productive Simpson clonality was calculated as the square root of Simpson's diversity index over productive rearrangements. The source is immuneACCESS, and TCRdb retained only in-frame sequences with V and J called. Part of the clones is not carried over; for the studies checked, unresolved V genes explain less than half of this, and the remainder is unexplained. V, J and clone size derive from that table, while D and trimming were established from the DNA sequence. The sample contains about 440,000 clones, around 90% of them found a single time. Under 0.7% of the sample belongs to the ten largest clones.

In the prospective study, participants were roughly 18 to 100 years old, resided in about two dozen geographic areas of the United States, and were enrolled through a virtual design. In the prospective study, cohorts were assigned on the basis of participant-reported clinical history obtained from a screening survey and a study questionnaire. Recovered participants in ImmuneRACE Cohort 3 were defined by two consecutive negative NP/OP PCR tests, clearance by a healthcare professional, or resolution of symptoms. In the prospective study, whole blood, serum and a nasopharyngeal or oropharyngeal swab were collected from each participant by mobile phlebotomists. Participants in the prospective study had the option to provide additional blood draws and questionnaires over an approximately 2-month period. Before DNA extraction, blood samples from the prospective study were shipped at room temperature or frozen.

About this clone itself: Its binding antigen is unknown. Base qualities are missing; no much larger clone stands one base away.

Study-level results and caveats: How much clinical and demographic metadata was included differed by source and by participant, and the metadata was provided uncurated.

Germline trimming: 4 bases from V, 8 bases from J; junction bases outside gene matches: 7. From the cysteine up to the phenylalanine, the CDR3 has a length of 14 residues. The entry retains the CDR3 DNA only, 42 bases that are in frame from base 1. The germline V gene sets CDR1 to SGHVS and CDR2 to FQNEAQ. The sample consisted of PBMCs or T cells enriched from blood (not recorded which). The chain is assembled from TRBV7-8 and TRBJ2-1, with TRBD2 matching 8 junction bases. This receptor was identified in a man between 18 and 29 years old who had recovered from COVID-19. The CDR3 in this case is CASSSGTRFYEQFF. The DNA sequence follows: TGTGCCAGCAGCTCCGGGACTAGGTTTTATGAGCAGTTCTTC.